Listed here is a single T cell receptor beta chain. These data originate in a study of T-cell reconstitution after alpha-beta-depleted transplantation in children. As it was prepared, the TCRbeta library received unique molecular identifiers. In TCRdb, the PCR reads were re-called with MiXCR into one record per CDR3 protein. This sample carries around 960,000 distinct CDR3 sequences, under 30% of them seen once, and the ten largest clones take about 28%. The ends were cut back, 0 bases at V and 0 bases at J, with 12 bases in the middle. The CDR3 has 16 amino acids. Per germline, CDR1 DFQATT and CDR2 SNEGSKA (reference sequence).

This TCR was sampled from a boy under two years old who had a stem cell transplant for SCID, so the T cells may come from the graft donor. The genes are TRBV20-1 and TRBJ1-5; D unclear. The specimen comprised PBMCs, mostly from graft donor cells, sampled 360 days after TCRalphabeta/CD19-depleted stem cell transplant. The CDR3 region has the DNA TGCAGTGCTAGAGAGAGGAATTTATTTAGCAATCAGCCCCAGCATTTT. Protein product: CSARERNLFSNQPQHF.